These 13 T cell receptor beta chains came from one sample sequenced in a study of response to subunit inactivated influenza vaccine listed by TCRdb under 2018. Libraries were prepared through RT-PCR. Sequencing was carried out with an Illumina HiSeq 2500. The public sequencing data were trimmed at Q25 with fastp and processed into clonotypes with MiXCR by TCRdb, which kept only in-frame beta chains. Each CDR3 protein gets just one entry, which takes the most common genes and DNA from the rows behind it. This sample has about 700,000 distinct CDR3 sequences in its table, and about 15% of those were observed once. The top ten constitute around 6.5% of the sample. The sequences come from PBMCs from blood, collected 14 days before vaccination. These receptors all come from a man aged 50 to 59 who received an inactivated influenza vaccine. Donor details come from another sample of the same person, matched by shared clones.

V usage is TRBV7-6 and J usage is TRBJ2-2, with TRBD2 matching 13 bases. V lost 4 bases and J lost 8; bases outside the gene matches: 13. CDR1 and CDR2 from the germline V gene are SGHVS and FNYEAQ. The CDR3 has 18 amino acids. The CDR3 sequence is CASSSRSGTSGNKGELFF. In nucleotides, the CDR3 is TGTGCCAGCAGCTCTCGCTCCGGGACTAGCGGGAACAAGGGGGAGCTGTTTTTT.

As DNA, the CDR3 is TGTGCCAGTAGTGGATCGAGGTCAGAGACCCAGTACTTC. Translation gives CASSGSRSETQYF. This chain connects TRBV19 to TRBJ2-5; no firm D call. The CDR3 length is 13 residues. V was shortened by 5 bases and J by 4 bases, with 11 bases between the two germline ends. Germline V gene sequence: CDR1 LNHDA, CDR2 SQIVND (reference sequence).

This clonotype was counted ten times or more. The rearrangement links TRBV6-2 or TRBV6-3 to TRBJ2-7; 9 bases fit TRBD2. V lost 4 bases, J lost 7 bases, and 8 bases stayed unmatched. This CDR3 spans 14 amino acids. Germline CDR1 reads MNHEY; CDR2 reads SVGEGT. This CDR3 reads CASSFLGLAYEQYF. CDR3 sequence (DNA): TGTGCCAGCAGTTTCCTTGGACTAGCGTATGAGCAGTACTTC.

Many counts were recorded for this clonotype. The chain has TRBV6-5 and TRBJ2-7; D remains unclear. From germline, CDR1 is MNHEY and CDR2 SVGAGI. Trimming left V 0 bases short and J 3 bases short, with 12 bases between. The CDR3 is 15 residues long. CDR3 sequence reads: CASSYSTGGLYEQYF. As DNA, the CDR3 is TGTGCCAGCAGTTACTCGACGGGTGGCCTCTACGAGCAGTACTTC.

The chain employs TRBV12-3 or TRBV12-4 and TRBJ2-3, with D tentatively TRBD2 (5 bases). Trimming stripped 5 bases from V and 6 bases from J, with 21 bases between. The CDR3 spans 16 residues. CDR3 in amino acids: CASSNWRAAFLDTQYF. CDR3 sequence (DNA): TGTGCCAGCAGTAACTGGCGGGCGGCCTTTCTGGATACGCAGTATTTT.

The chain uses TRBV20-1 and TRBJ2-3; 7 bases match TRBD2. Germline CDR1 reads DFQATT; CDR2 reads SNEGSKA (reference sequence). V lost 6 bases to trimming and J lost 6 bases; unmatched junction nucleotides: 12. This CDR3 is built from 14 residues. The CDR3 sequence: CSAPQRGLDDTQYF. The CDR3 bases are TGCAGTGCCCCACAGCGGGGCCTCGATGATACGCAGTATTTT.

At least ten counts were recorded for this clonotype. This chain uses TRBV12-3 or TRBV12-4 with TRBJ2-2; D gene ambiguous. Trimming left V 3 bases short and J 4 bases short, with 6 bases between. The CDR3 length is 13 residues. This CDR3 is CASSFRITGELFF. The CDR3 nucleotides read TGTGCCAGCAGTTTTCGCATCACCGGGGAGCTGTTTTTT.

The chain recombines TRBV7-3 with TRBJ2-5; TRBD2 aligns across 9 bases. CDR3 length: 15 residues. The germline gives CDR1 SGHTA, CDR2 FQGTGA. The J segment lost 5 bases and the V segment lost 1 base, leaving 5 bases of the junction unmatched. CDR3 sequence (DNA): TGTGCCAGCAGCTTAAGTGGCGGGAGGGGGGAGACCCAGTACTTC. Its translation is CASSLSGGRGETQYF.

This chain uses TRBV7-8 with TRBJ2-7, with 10 bases fitting TRBD2. Trimming took 4 bases from V and 5 from J; bases not matched to a gene: 5. Per germline, CDR1 SGHVS and CDR2 FQNEAQ. This CDR3 is built from 14 residues. CDR3 nucleotide sequence: TGTGCCAGCAGCTCAGGACTAGCGGTCGACGAGCAGTACTTC. Amino acid sequence: CASSSGLAVDEQYF.

The rearrangement links TRBV7-8 to TRBJ2-3; no clear D. The ends were cut back, 1 base at V and 0 bases at J, with 11 bases in the middle. Germline V gene sequence: CDR1 SGHVS, CDR2 FQNEAQ. CDR3 size: 16 residues. CDR3 bases: TGTGCCAGCAGCTTAGTCGGCCGATACAGCACAGATACGCAGTATTTT. The encoded protein is CASSLVGRYSTDTQYF.

In this sample, this clonotype turned up a few times. The rearrangement uses TRBV28 and TRBJ2-3; unclear D gene. The germline V gene encodes CDR1 MDHEN and CDR2 SYDVKM. The CDR3 spans 14 residues. The ends were cut back, 9 bases at V and 0 bases at J, with 13 bases in the middle. As DNA, the CDR3 is TGTGCCAGTACCACCTCCGGCAGCACAGATACGCAGTATTTT. Its protein product is CASTTSGSTDTQYF.

Only a few counts were recorded for this clonotype. This rearrangement joins TRBV12-3 or TRBV12-4 to TRBJ2-1, with a tentative D call TRBD2 (6 bases). The CDR3 has 14 amino acids. The V end was cut by 1 base, the J end by 8 bases, with 12 bases between. The CDR3: CASSLEGWGDEQFF. The CDR3 DNA follows: TGTGCCAGCAGTTTAGAGGGCTGGGGGGATGAGCAGTTCTTC.

CDR3 in amino acids: CAICGRGFEAITNEKLFF. The CDR3 coding sequence is TGTGCCATCTGTGGGAGAGGATTCGAAGCAATAACTAATGAAAAACTGTTTTTT. This sequence joins TRBV2 and TRBJ1-4; no reliable D call. V was shortened by 10 bases and J by 1 base, with 25 bases between the two germline ends. This CDR3 is built from 18 residues. Germline V lookup: CDR1 SNHLY, CDR2 FYNNEI.